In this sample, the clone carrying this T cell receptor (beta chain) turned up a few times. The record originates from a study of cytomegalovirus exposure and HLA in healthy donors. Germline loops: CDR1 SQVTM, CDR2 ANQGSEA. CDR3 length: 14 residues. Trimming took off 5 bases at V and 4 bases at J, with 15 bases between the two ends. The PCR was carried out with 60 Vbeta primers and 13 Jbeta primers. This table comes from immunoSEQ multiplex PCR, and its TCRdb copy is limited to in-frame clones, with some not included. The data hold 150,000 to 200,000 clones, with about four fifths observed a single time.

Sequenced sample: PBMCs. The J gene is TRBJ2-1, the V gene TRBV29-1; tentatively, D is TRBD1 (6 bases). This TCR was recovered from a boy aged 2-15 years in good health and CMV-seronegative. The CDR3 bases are TGCAGCGTTCTCCCAGGGGTAATGTACAATGAGCAGTTCTTC. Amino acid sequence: CSVLPGVMYNEQFF.